One sample yielded the 6 T cell receptor beta chains listed below, sequenced in a study of Ad26.COV2.S vaccination and SARS-CoV-2 variants. Treatment here: around 19 received Ad26.COV2.S at low or high dose, single or two shots; several received placebo; per-sample allocation not given. Collection of samples fell on day 63 after the first vaccine or placebo injection. Sequenced by immunoSEQ multiplex PCR; TCRdb stores in-frame clones only, minus some. The sample has about 320,000 clones, approximately 86% seen once. Source: peripheral blood, taken in a trial of Ad26.COV2.S vaccine versus placebo. The source of these receptors is a person between 18 and 60 years old who received the Ad26.COV2.S COVID-19 vaccine or a placebo.

V is TRBV7-3 and J is TRBJ2-6, with D unresolved. The V gene's germline CDR1 is SGHTA and CDR2 FQGTGA. The CDR3 runs 16 residues. Between the trimmed V and J ends, which lost 0 bases and 2 bases, there was a span of 8 bases. This CDR3 reads CASSLTTGPGANVLTF. In nucleotides, the CDR3 is TGTGCCAGCAGCTTAACAACCGGGCCTGGGGCCAACGTCCTGACTTTC.

This clone was observed a few times. The CDR3 reads CASSRSNTGELFF. DNA of the CDR3: TGTGCCAGTAGCAGGAGTAACACCGGGGAGCTGTTTTTT. The chain is built from TRBV19 and TRBJ2-2; D uncertain. Trimming took off 6 bases at V and 2 bases at J, with 7 bases between the two ends. Germline V gives CDR1 LNHDA, CDR2 SQIVND (reference sequence). The CDR3 spans 13 residues.

The gene calls are TRBV5-1 and TRBJ2-1, with D possibly TRBD1 on 8 matching bases. Germline values: CDR1 SGHRS, CDR2 YFSETQ. Trimming left V 4 bases short and J 9 bases short, with 17 bases between. CDR3 length: 14 amino acids. CDR3 nucleotides: TGCGCCAGCAGCGTAGGACAGGGAGGGGGTGAGCAGTTCTTC. This codes for CASSVGQGGGEQFF. Looking up the rest from reference TRBV5-1 and TRBJ2-1 gives the full variable domain: KAGVTQTPRYLIKTRGQQVTLSCSPISGHRSVSWYQQTPGQGLQFLFEYFSETQRNKGNFPGRFSGRQFSNSRSEMNVSTLELGDSALYLCASSVGQGGGEQFFGPGTRLTVL.

This clone has just one count. The gene calls are TRBV6-5 and TRBJ1-2; 8 bases map to TRBD1. CDR1 and CDR2 from the germline V gene are MNHEY and SVGAGI. The CDR3 extends over 12 amino acids. V lost 7 bases, J lost 5 bases, and 3 bases stayed unmatched. As DNA, the CDR3 is TGTGCCAGCAAGGACAGGGCTTATGGCTACACCTTC. Its protein product is CASKDRAYGYTF.

This clone came up once. The chain joins TRBV29-1 to TRBJ2-5; 10 nucleotides agree with TRBD1. J was trimmed by 0 bases and V by 3 bases; bases with no gene match: 4. In germline, CDR1 is SQVTM, CDR2 ANQGSEA. The CDR3 covers 15 residues. Here the CDR3 reads CSVEPGQGYQETQYF. For the CDR3, the DNA is TGCAGCGTTGAGCCGGGACAGGGGTACCAAGAGACCCAGTACTTC. Looking up the rest from reference TRBV29-1 and TRBJ2-5 gives the full variable domain: SAVISQKPSRDICQRGTSLTIQCQVDSQVTMMFWYRQQPGQSLTLIATANQGSEATYESGFVIDKFPISRPNLTFSTLTVSNMSPEDSSIYLCSVEPGQGYQETQYFGPGTRLLVL.

The chain recombines TRBV7-9 with TRBJ2-3; D might be TRBD2 (5 bases). Germline-derived CDR1 and CDR2 are SEHNR and FQNEAQ (reference sequence). V was shortened by 5 bases and J by 0 bases, with 12 bases between the two germline ends. There are 15 residues in the CDR3. This chain's CDR3 is CASSRTTISTDTQYF. The DNA for the CDR3 is TGTGCCAGCAGCCGGACGACTATTAGCACAGATACGCAGTATTTT.